The 12 T cell receptor beta chains below were found in one sample sequenced in a study of T cells in Graves' hyperthyroidism and ophthalmopathy. Amplification of TCR beta CDR3 regions was performed using RNA transcripts as template. With the HTBI primer set, the TCR CDR3 went through a first round of RT-PCR. TCRdb re-called the multiplex PCR reads with MiXCR, one entry per CDR3 protein. The sample holds around 350,000 distinct CDR3 sequences; about 20% are singletons and the top ten take about 4%. Sequences were obtained from blood. Receptors were obtained from a woman between 18 and 29 years old with Graves' hyperthyroidism.

This clonotype was observed at least ten times. Mismatch with germline at one junction end may stem from a read error. V gene TRBV6-1 combines with J gene TRBJ1-1, with a tentative D call TRBD1 (6 bases). The CDR3 is 15 amino acids. The V gene's germline CDR1 is MNHNS and CDR2 SASEGT. This CDR3 is CASGEGGQGLTEAFF. The CDR3 nucleotides are TGTGCCAGCGGTGAAGGGGGGCAGGGGCTCACTGAAGCTTTCTTT.

The table lists this clonotype with many counts. The J gene is TRBJ2-7, the V gene TRBV2; 8 bases agree with TRBD1. The V gene end was trimmed by 6 bases and the J gene end by 10 bases; junction bases not matched to a gene: 14. This CDR3 spans 14 amino acids. From germline, CDR1 is SNHLY and CDR2 FYNNEI. The CDR3 DNA sequence: TGTGCCAGCAGAGCCCGGGACAGGTATTTCGGACAGTACTTC. Protein sequence: CASRARDRYFGQYF.

This clonotype was recorded at least ten times. The V call is TRBV28, the J call TRBJ1-2, with D perhaps TRBD1 (6 bases). V lost 6 bases and J lost 2, with 16 bases in between. The CDR3 extends over 15 amino acids. Germline assignment: CDR1 MDHEN and CDR2 SYDVKM. CDR3 region: CASRPGVGVNYGYTF. The CDR3 nucleotides are TGTGCCAGCAGGCCAGGGGTCGGGGTAAACTATGGCTACACCTTC.

This clonotype was detected many times. This chain joins TRBV19 and TRBJ1-5; the match to TRBD1 covers 8 bases. Germline V gene sequence: CDR1 LNHDA, CDR2 SQIVND (reference sequence). The length of the CDR3 is 18 residues. Unmatched junction bases numbered 19, after V lost 10 bases and J lost 2 bases. DNA of the CDR3: TGTGCCACTCACCCTAAGGGGCAGGGGGCATCGGGCAATCAGCCCCAGCATTTT. Translated: CATHPKGQGASGNQPQHF.

This clonotype has a count of ten or more. V usage is TRBV5-1 and J usage is TRBJ2-7, with 8 bases lining up with TRBD2. Unmatched junction bases numbered 10, after V lost 0 bases and J lost 5 bases. The germline V gene encodes CDR1 SGHRS and CDR2 YFSETQ. This CDR3 has 16 amino acids. This CDR3 is CASSLGGTSSLDEQYF. The CDR3 DNA reads TGCGCCAGCAGCTTGGGGGGGACTAGTAGTTTGGACGAGCAGTACTTC.

There are a few counts of this clonotype. V usage is TRBV6-1 and J usage is TRBJ2-2; perhaps D is TRBD1 or TRBD2 (5 bases each). Germline V lookup: CDR1 MNHNS, CDR2 SASEGT. This CDR3 contains 16 residues. Trimming pared 6 bases from V and 2 bases from J, leaving 16 bases between. CDR3 sequence: CASRKALGPNTGELFF. In DNA form, the CDR3 reads TGTGCCAGCAGGAAAGCCCTGGGACCAAACACCGGGGAGCTGTTTTTT.

This clonotype has ten or more counts. This chain links TRBV29-1 with TRBJ1-1; TRBD1 matches 8 bases. Trimming cost V 6 bases and J 0 bases; bases outside gene matches: 3. This CDR3 is built from 13 residues. Looked up from germline, CDR1 is SQVTM and CDR2 is ANQGSEA. The CDR3 DNA is TGCAGCGTCGCAGGGGGCGTGAACACTGAAGCTTTCTTT. This translates into CSVAGGVNTEAFF.

This clonotype was seen at least ten times. Here the CDR3 DNA reads TGTGCCAGCAGTTCGGACACAATGAACACTGAAGCTTTCTTT. It encodes CASSSDTMNTEAFF. J is TRBJ1-1 and V is TRBV6-5; a weak D match, TRBD1 (5 bases). The CDR3 is 14 amino acids. Trimming removed 4 bases from V and 0 bases from J, with 9 bases in between. Germline CDR1 reads MNHEY; CDR2 reads SVGAGI.

The sample holds many counts of this clonotype. J is TRBJ2-7 and V is TRBV3-1, with TRBD1 matching over 7 bases. V lost 1 base and J lost 3; bases outside the gene matches: 3. Germline-derived CDR1 and CDR2 are LGHDT and YNNKEL (reference sequence). This CDR3 comprises 14 residues. The CDR3 loop is CASSQARGNYEQYF. In DNA, the CDR3 is TGTGCCAGCAGCCAAGCCAGGGGGAACTACGAGCAGTACTTC.

The chain's CDR3 is CSGHRGQETQYF. CDR3 DNA sequence: TGCAGCGGCCACAGGGGACAAGAGACCCAGTACTTC. The rearrangement links TRBV29-1 to TRBJ2-5; 7 nucleotides match TRBD1. V gave up 7 bases and J gave up 2 bases; unmatched junction bases: 4. Germline V gene sequence: CDR1 SQVTM, CDR2 ANQGSEA. The CDR3 runs to 12 residues.

This clonotype was picked up many times. The gene calls are TRBV6-1 and TRBJ1-2; weak D call: TRBD1 (6 bases). The length of the CDR3 is 12 residues. Per the germline V gene, CDR1 is MNHNS and CDR2 is SASEGT. Trimming took off 6 bases at V and 8 bases at J, with 13 bases between the two ends. The CDR3 region has the DNA TGTGCCAGCAGACAGGGACGACGCGGCTACACCTTC. Translation gives CASRQGRRGYTF.

The V gene is TRBV30, the J gene TRBJ2-6, with a weak D call TRBD2 (5 bases). V was cut by 2 bases and J by 4 bases, with 9 bases left in between. This CDR3 has 14 amino acids. CDR1 and CDR2 from the germline V gene are GTSNPN and SVGIG (reference sequence). CDR3 DNA sequence: TGTGCCTGGAGTCGCGGCGGGGGGGCCAACGTCCTGACTTTC. This translates into CAWSRGGGANVLTF.